The 23 T cell receptor beta chains given below trace back to one sample, sequenced in a study of blood T cells in healthy people across ages. Combining a sample-barcoded 5' primer with a J-beta primer mix, a second PCR ran for 7 to 11 cycles. In TCRdb, the 5' RACE reads were re-called with MiXCR into one record per CDR3 protein. The sample includes some 1.5 million distinct CDR3 sequences, over 25% of them seen just once. Sequencing used blood. The receptors stem from a woman aged 25-40 years in good health.

This clonotype was seen more than once but under ten times. This chain joins TRBV20-1 and TRBJ1-4; D may be TRBD1 (5 bases). CDR1 and CDR2 (germline): DFQATT, SNEGSKA (reference sequence). The CDR3 is 16 amino acids. V was clipped by 3 bases and J by 4 bases, with 18 bases between them. CDR3 nucleotides: TGCAGTGCTAGCTTGTTAATGGCAGGGTATAATGAAAAACTGTTTTTT. It yields the protein CSASLLMAGYNEKLFF.

As concerns this clonotype: This may be a read error: a much more frequent sequence differs by one nucleotide. The CDR3 DNA reads as TGTGCCAGCAGTGACGAGGAAGTTCGGAACATTCAGTACTTC. Encoded protein: CASSDEEVRNIQYF. The genes are TRBV12-3 or TRBV12-4 and TRBJ2-4; no clear D. The V gene lost 5 bases and the J gene lost 7 bases, with 15 bases spanning the gap. The CDR3 is 14 residues long.

In this sample, this clonotype turned up many times. V and J are TRBV2 and TRBJ2-5; D may be TRBD1 (5 bases). The ends were cut back, 10 bases at V and 5 bases at J, with 20 bases in the middle. This CDR3 is 14 amino acids long. Germline V gene sequence: CDR1 SNHLY, CDR2 FYNNEI. The CDR3 protein is CATLRTSMGETQYF. The CDR3 bases are TGTGCCACTCTGAGGACAAGTATGGGGGAGACCCAGTACTTC.

This clonotype was detected only a few times. The germline gene is not matched at one end of the junction; a read error may be the cause. The chain is built from TRBV7-2 and TRBJ2-7, with 9 bases aligning to TRBD2. Germline loops: CDR1 SGHTA, CDR2 FQGNSA. CDR3 length equals 14 residues. The chain's CDR3 is CVSSLSSGTYEQYF. DNA of the CDR3: TGTGTCAGCAGCTTATCTAGCGGGACTTACGAGCAGTACTTC.

This clonotype has ten or more counts. The CDR3 DNA is TGCAGTGCCCTCAAGACAGGAGATAACAAAAACATTCAGTACTTC. Protein: CSALKTGDNKNIQYF. This rearrangement joins TRBV20-1 to TRBJ2-4, with D perhaps TRBD1 (6 bases). Germline CDR1 reads DFQATT; CDR2 reads SNEGSKA (reference sequence). With 6 bases removed from V and 3 bases from J, the gap between germline ends came to 18 bases. The CDR3 covers 15 residues.

The gene calls are TRBV28 and TRBJ2-5; D possibly matches TRBD1 or TRBD2 (6 bases each). The CDR3 is made up of 15 amino acids. V lost 6 bases, J lost 7 bases, and 21 bases lay in between. Germline V gene lookup returns CDR1 MDHEN and CDR2 SYDVKM. CDR3 sequence: CASSRIRGPGGTQYF. CDR3 DNA: TGTGCCAGCAGCCGCATCAGGGGCCCCGGGGGGACCCAGTACTTC.

This sequence joins TRBV7-8 and TRBJ1-1; D is possibly TRBD1 (6 bases). The V end lost 2 bases, the J end lost 3 bases, and 16 bases lay between the germline ends. The CDR3 has 16 residues. Germline CDR1 reads SGHVS; CDR2 reads FQNEAQ. The CDR3 region has the DNA TGTGCCAGCAGCTTAAGGGGGGGGATCAGGGACACTGAAGCTTTCTTT. Protein product: CASSLRGGIRDTEAFF. The full variable domain, in which reference TRBV7-8 and TRBJ1-1 provide the parts outside the CDR3, is GAGVSQSPRYKVAKRGQDVALRCDPISGHVSLFWYQQALGQGPEFLTYFQNEAQLDKSGLPSDRFFAERPEGSVSTLKIQRTQQEDSAVYLCASSLRGGIRDTEAFFGQGTRLTVV.

The chain is built from TRBV6-5 and TRBJ1-2; D uncertain. The V end was cut by 4 bases, the J end by 5 bases, with 23 bases between. There are 17 residues in the CDR3. Germline CDR1 and CDR2: MNHEY and SVGAGI. This chain's CDR3 is CASSSIPNFGRQYGYTF. The DNA for the CDR3 is TGTGCCAGCAGTTCCATCCCAAATTTCGGACGCCAGTATGGCTACACCTTC.

The chain carries TRBV7-2 and TRBJ1-2, with a weak D call TRBD1 (6 bases). The germline V and J ends were trimmed by 4 bases and 4 bases, with 19 bases remaining between them. This CDR3 has 16 residues. The V gene's germline CDR1 is SGHTA and CDR2 FQGNSA. The chain's CDR3 is CASSSQSQGFAYGYTF. The DNA of the CDR3 is TGTGCCAGCAGCTCCCAGTCCCAGGGGTTTGCCTATGGCTACACCTTC. Together with reference TRBV7-2 and TRBJ1-2, the CDR3 gives the full variable domain: GAGVSQSPSNKVTEKGKDVELRCDPISGHTALYWYRQSLGQGLEFLIYFQGNSAPDKSGLPSDRFSAERTGGSVSTLTIQRTQQEDSAVYLCASSSQSQGFAYGYTFGSGTRLTVV.

V is TRBV7-9 and J is TRBJ2-1, with D perhaps matching TRBD2 (7 bases). Trimming removed 5 bases at V and 9 bases at J, with 17 bases between. The germline gives CDR1 SEHNR, CDR2 FQNEAQ (reference sequence). The CDR3 has 14 amino acids. CDR3 coding DNA: TGTGCCAGCAGCGTAGGGTCGGGGGGCCGTGAGCAGTTCTTC. Protein product: CASSVGSGGREQFF.

The chain recombines TRBV18 with TRBJ2-7; 9 bases align to TRBD2. The germline CDR1 and CDR2 sequences are KGHSH and LQKENI. V lost 3 bases and J lost 7; bases outside the gene matches: 10. This CDR3 has 15 residues. In DNA form, the CDR3 reads TGTGCCAGCTCACCCCAAGCGGGGGGTCTCAATGAGCAGTACTTC. It encodes CASSPQAGGLNEQYF.

This clonotype was picked up a small number of times. The chain combines TRBV15 with TRBJ2-5; 8 bases agree with TRBD2. The trim removed 0 bases at V and 5 bases at J, leaving 8 bases unmatched. Germline V gene data show CDR1 as LNHNV and CDR2 as YYDKDF (reference sequence). The CDR3 totals 16 residues. Here the CDR3 reads CATSRDLSVAGETQYF. The CDR3 nucleotides are TGTGCCACCAGCAGAGATCTGTCGGTAGCGGGGGAGACCCAGTACTTC.

The genes are TRBV5-1 and TRBJ2-3; D uncertain. The CDR3 spans 14 residues. Per the germline V gene, CDR1 is SGHRS and CDR2 is YFSETQ. V lost 3 bases and J lost 0, with 8 bases in between. CDR3 nucleotides: TGCGCCAGCAGCTCGTGGACCAGCACAGATACGCAGTATTTT. Translation: CASSSWTSTDTQYF.

This chain connects TRBV5-1 to TRBJ2-1, with D perhaps TRBD1 (5 bases). The CDR3 length is 15 residues. The V end was cut by 0 bases, the J end by 5 bases, with 12 bases between. Germline V CDR1 and CDR2: SGHRS, YFSETQ. The CDR3 spells CASSLGQRFDNEQFF. DNA of the CDR3: TGCGCCAGCAGCTTGGGACAGAGGTTCGACAATGAGCAGTTCTTC.

The rearrangement joins TRBV5-1 to TRBJ2-3, with D possibly matching TRBD2 (6 bases). Trimming removed 2 bases from V and 2 bases from J, with 18 bases in between. The CDR3 consists of 17 residues. Germline values: CDR1 SGHRS, CDR2 YFSETQ. The CDR3 loop is CASSFSPPGLLTDTQYF. CDR3 DNA: TGCGCCAGCAGCTTTTCCCCACCGGGACTCCTCACAGATACGCAGTATTTT.

The genes are TRBV7-2 and TRBJ2-3; the D gene is possibly TRBD1 (6 bases). Germline V gene lookup returns CDR1 SGHTA and CDR2 FQGNSA. This CDR3 is 16 amino acids long. The V gene lost 1 base and the J gene lost 2 bases, with 13 bases spanning the gap. CDR3 amino acids: CASSLEGVPPTDTQYF. The DNA for the CDR3 is TGTGCCAGCAGCTTAGAGGGGGTCCCACCCACAGATACGCAGTATTTT.

The chain employs TRBV9 and TRBJ2-6, with a possible D match to TRBD2 (6 bases). The germline V gene encodes CDR1 SGDLS and CDR2 YYNGEE. V dropped 4 bases and J dropped 4 bases, with 21 bases sitting between them. The length of the CDR3 is 18 residues. The CDR3 DNA is TGTGCCAGCAGCTTTCGACCGTTTTGGGACTCCGGGGCCAACGTCCTGACTTTC. It yields the protein CASSFRPFWDSGANVLTF. The entire variable domain, with the rest obtained from reference TRBV9 and TRBJ2-6, is as follows: DSGVTQTPKHLITATGQRVTLRCSPRSGDLSVYWYQQSLDQGLQFLIQYYNGEERAKGNILERFSAQQFPDLHSELNLSSLELGDSALYFCASSFRPFWDSGANVLTFGAGSRLTVL.

This chain links TRBV29-1 with TRBJ1-2; 8 bases match TRBD1. Germline values: CDR1 SQVTM, CDR2 ANQGSEA. The CDR3 has 15 amino acids. The J segment lost 0 bases and the V segment lost 6 bases, leaving 9 bases of the junction unmatched. DNA of the CDR3: TGCAGCGTGAGACAGGGGCCTACCTCTAACTATGGCTACACCTTC. Encoded protein: CSVRQGPTSNYGYTF.

This clonotype appeared a few times. CDR3 nucleotides: TGTGCCAGCAGCTTAGGGTCGTCAAATACGCAGTATTTT. Amino acids: CASSLGSSNTQYF. The chain is built from TRBV7-2 and TRBJ2-3; D unresolved. V was cut by 1 base and J by 7 bases, with 9 bases left in between. Germline values: CDR1 SGHTA, CDR2 FQGNSA. There are 13 residues in the CDR3.

This chain joins TRBV9 and TRBJ2-1, with 14 bases matching TRBD2. V gave up 3 bases and J gave up 10 bases; unmatched junction bases: 6. The CDR3 totals 15 residues. Germline V lookup: CDR1 SGDLS, CDR2 YYNGEE. The DNA of the CDR3 is TGTGCCAGCAGCGCCCCCGGGACTAGCGGGAGAGAGCAGTTCTTC. Its protein product is CASSAPGTSGREQFF.

The chain combines TRBV12-3 or TRBV12-4 with TRBJ2-1; D gene ambiguous. CDR3 length equals 12 residues. V lost 3 bases and J lost 6, with 6 bases in between. CDR3 nucleotides: TGTGCCAGCAGTTTTTATCCCAATGAGCAGTTCTTC. Its protein is CASSFYPNEQFF.

The chain employs TRBV7-9 and TRBJ2-5; D possibly corresponds to TRBD1 (5 bases). Germline loops: CDR1 SEHNR, CDR2 FQNEAQ (reference sequence). CDR3 length: 15 amino acids. V shed 5 bases and J shed 3 bases, with 16 bases lying between them. CDR3 sequence reads: CASSTTLSREETQYF. The CDR3 coding sequence is TGTGCCAGCAGCACAACCCTTAGCAGGGAAGAGACCCAGTACTTC.

As concerns this clonotype: Germline and junction disagree at one end, which may indicate a read error. The chain combines TRBV2 with TRBJ2-1; perhaps TRBD2 as D (5 bases). Germline CDR1 is SNHLY and CDR2 is FYNNEI. The CDR3 consists of 17 residues. CDR3 coding DNA: TGTGCCAGCCGGGCGCGCGCGGGCGGTTTCTCCCACAATGAGCAGTTCTTC. This gives the protein CASRARAGGFSHNEQFF. The variable domain in full, completed from reference TRBV2 and TRBJ2-1, reads EPEVTQTPSHQVTQMGQEVILRCVPISNHLYFYWYRQILGQKVEFLVSFYNNEISEKSEIFDDQFSVERPDGSNFTLKIRSTKLEDSAMYFCASRARAGGFSHNEQFFGPGTRLTVL.